The TCR beta chain under discussion was sequenced for a study of early T cells in non-severe SARS-CoV-2 infection. Study summary: It was bulk RNA from unsorted whole blood that was sequenced, and the chains were unpaired. Study-wide results and limits: Missing private and CD4 specificities, VDJdb matching favored anti-spike CD8 responses.

This clonotype came up many times. Its cognate antigen is unknown. This CDR3 contains 11 residues. Looked up from germline, CDR1 is LGHNT and CDR2 is FRNRAP. The V end was cut by 2 bases, the J end by 5 bases, with 4 bases between. Unique molecular identifiers (one per individual cDNA molecule) were attached. TCRdb re-called the 5' RACE reads with MiXCR, one entry per CDR3 protein. The repertoire holds around 58,000 distinct CDR3 sequences, with 12% as singletons. The source material was whole blood. The sequence came from an adult who was a healthcare worker with PCR-confirmed SARS-CoV-2 infection or an uninfected control (not recorded which). The rearrangement uses TRBV12-5 and TRBJ2-7; unclear D gene. CDR3 DNA: TGTGCTAGTGGTTTGAGCGACGAGCAGTACTTC. It codes for CASGLSDEQYF.